The rows below give T cell receptor beta chains drawn from one sample of a study of blood T cell repertoires in COVID-19. Measured with immunoSEQ multiplex PCR; TCRdb has only the in-frame clones, and not every one. The sample records around 250,000 clones, more than 75% being singletons. The sample taken for sequencing was PBMCs or T cells enriched from blood (not recorded which). The receptors derive from a man aged 18 to 30 who had recovered from COVID-19. The conserved cysteine and the conserved F or W are not part of the CDR3 here.

TRBJ2-2 TRBV5-1 ASTLRRQGKNTGELF
TRBJ1-5 TRBV19 ASSVDAGGHQPQH
TRBJ2-7 TRBV5-4 ASSFSGASYEQY
TRBJ2-1 TRBV24-1 ATSDWSGDYNEQF
TRBJ2-7 TRBV13 ASSPPRTSGNTYEQY
TRBJ2-7 TRBV5-6 ASSLFSGYEQY
TRBJ2-5 TRBV7-2 ASSPGTTLQETQY
TRBJ2-7 TRBV13 ASSQRDRESEQY
TRBJ2-7 TRBV11-2 ASSSRVGEGGYEQY
TRBJ1-2 TRBV6-5 ASKLPGNYGYT
TRBJ2-7 TRBV15 ATSMGTGLYEQY
TRBJ1-1 TRBV27 ASSRQWVNTEAF
TRBJ1-2 TRBV24-1 AAGTGYGYT
TRBJ1-6 TRBV7-9 ASSPHDRGGVNSPLH
TRBJ2-3 TRBV19 ASSGGSVLSDTQY
TRBJ2-7 TRBV5-1 ASSIGHGRDEQY
TRBJ1-2 TRBV5-1 ASSPGRGVYGYT
TRBJ2-3 TRBV19 ASSMTSGRADTQY
TRBJ2-7 TRBV6-5 ASSYSGGTGTYEQY
TRBJ1-5 TRBV2 ASSPQRGSNQPQH
TRBJ2-7 TRBV6-5 ASRGQVYEQY
TRBJ2-7 TRBV7-9 ASSQESGQY
TRBJ1-2 TRBV27 ASSVGGEGYT
TRBJ1-1 TRBV3-1/TRBV3-2 ASSQEWTGRMNTEAF
TRBJ2-3 TRBV5-1 ASSTRQVGSTDTQY
TRBJ1-3 TRBV14 ASSHRQGNTIY
TRBJ1-5 TRBV18 ASSQGNSNQPQH
TRBJ2-5 TRBV4-1 ASSQGLAGGRGQETQY
TRBJ1-4 TRBV2 ASSAGGGWDEKLF
TRBJ1-6 TRBV5-1 ASRQSSYNSPLH
TRBJ1-4 TRBV18 ASSHPTQNEKLF
TRBJ1-4 TRBV5-5 ASSITDRGWNEKLF
TRBJ1-1 TRBV24-1 ATAGPATEAF
TRBJ1-1 TRBV6-5 AGTLQVNTEAF
TRBJ2-7 TRBV3-1/TRBV3-2 ASSPRTGLDYEQY
TRBJ2-5 TRBV5-1 ASSLDTGLETQY
TRBJ2-7 TRBV13 ASSLVTSFAGGSYEQY
TRBJ1-1 TRBV5-4 ASSEAGTEAF
TRBJ2-7 TRBV6-5 ASSRGGEYEQY
TRBJ1-2 TRBV12-3/TRBV12-4 ASTLGGYGYT
TRBJ2-7 TRBV11-3 ASSLNRGRYEQY
TRBJ2-2 TRBV28 ASSLGTTTGELF
TRBJ2-3 TRBV7-9 ASRETGRGSQY
TRBJ2-3 TRBV11-3 ASSLMGQGGTDTQY
TRBJ2-3 TRBV3-1/TRBV3-2 ASSQGDYRFFVDTQY
TRBJ2-3 TRBV5-1 ASSLASGDDTQY
TRBJ1-5 TRBV3-1/TRBV3-2 ASSQGYRDQH
TRBJ2-7 TRBV12-3/TRBV12-4 ASSPTGPGQY
TRBJ1-2 TRBV5-1 ASSYGQGSGYT
TRBJ2-5 TRBV11-2 ASSFGGIQETQY
TRBJ1-4 TRBV14 ASSRQGRRGGEKLF
TRBJ1-1 TRBV5-4 ASSFRQGGNTEAF
TRBJ2-7 TRBV11-2 ASSAWTSGRVYSYEQY
TRBJ1-2 TRBV10-2 ASSEPGEQDGYT